The clone carrying this T cell receptor beta chain was recorded once. The germline V gene encodes CDR1 GTSNPN and CDR2 SVGIG (reference sequence). With V trimmed by 4 bases and J by 2 bases, 8 bases remained unmatched. This CDR3 contains 16 residues. This record belongs to a study of technical replicates of blood from a few donors. The method was immunoSEQ multiplex PCR; TCRdb's version includes in-frame clones alone and lacks a portion of them. The sample carries 40,000 to 65,000 clones, 85% to 90% recorded once. This receptor was identified in a human donor in good health. Some clones in this sample may be carry-over from other donors' samples. The rearrangement joins TRBV30 to TRBJ2-6, with 7 positions matching TRBD1. The sequenced sample consisted of PBMCs. This chain's CDR3 is CAWNLDRVPGANVLTF. The CDR3 DNA reads as TGTGCCTGGAACCTCGACAGGGTCCCTGGGGCCAACGTCCTGACTTTC.